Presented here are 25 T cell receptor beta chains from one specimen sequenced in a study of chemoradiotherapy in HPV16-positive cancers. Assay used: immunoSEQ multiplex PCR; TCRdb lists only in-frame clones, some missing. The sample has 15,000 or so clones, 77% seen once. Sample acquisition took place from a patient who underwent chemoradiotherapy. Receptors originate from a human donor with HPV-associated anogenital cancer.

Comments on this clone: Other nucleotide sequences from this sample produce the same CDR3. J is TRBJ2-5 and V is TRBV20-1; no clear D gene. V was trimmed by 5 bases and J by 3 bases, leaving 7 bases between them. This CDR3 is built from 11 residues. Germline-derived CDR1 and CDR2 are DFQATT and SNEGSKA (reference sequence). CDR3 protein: CSASPKETQYF. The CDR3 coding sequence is TGCAGTGCTTCCCCCAAAGAGACCCAGTACTTC.

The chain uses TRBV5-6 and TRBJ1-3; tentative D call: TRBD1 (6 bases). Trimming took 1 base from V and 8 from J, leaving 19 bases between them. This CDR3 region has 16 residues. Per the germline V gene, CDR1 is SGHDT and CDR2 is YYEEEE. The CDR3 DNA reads TGTGCCAGCAGCTTGATCAACGGACAGCAACCTGACACCATATATTTT. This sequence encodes CASSLINGQQPDTIYF.

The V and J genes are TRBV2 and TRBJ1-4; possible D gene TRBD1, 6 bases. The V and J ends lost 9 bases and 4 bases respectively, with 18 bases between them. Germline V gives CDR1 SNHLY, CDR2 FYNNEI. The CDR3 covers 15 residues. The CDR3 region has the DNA TGTGCCAGTGGGGGTACAGGGAGGAATAATGAAAAACTGTTTTTT. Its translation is CASGGTGRNNEKLFF.

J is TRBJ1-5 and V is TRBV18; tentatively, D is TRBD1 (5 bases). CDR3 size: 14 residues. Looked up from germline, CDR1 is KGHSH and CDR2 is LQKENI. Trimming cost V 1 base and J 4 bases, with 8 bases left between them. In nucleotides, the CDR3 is TGTGCCAGCTCACCACGGGGGATGAATCAGCCCCAGCATTTT. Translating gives CASSPRGMNQPQHF.

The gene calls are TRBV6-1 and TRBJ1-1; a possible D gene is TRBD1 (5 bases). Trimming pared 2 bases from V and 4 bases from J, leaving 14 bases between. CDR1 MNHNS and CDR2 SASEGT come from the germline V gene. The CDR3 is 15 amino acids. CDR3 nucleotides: TGTGCCAGCAGTGAAATCTACCGCAGGGCCACTGAAGCTTTCTTT. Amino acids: CASSEIYRRATEAFF.

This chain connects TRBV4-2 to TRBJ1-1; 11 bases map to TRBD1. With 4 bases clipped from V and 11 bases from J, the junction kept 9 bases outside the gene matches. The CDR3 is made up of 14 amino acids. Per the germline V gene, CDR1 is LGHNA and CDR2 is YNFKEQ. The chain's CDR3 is CASSLGQGGSRAFF. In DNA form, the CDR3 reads TGTGCCAGCAGCCTGGGACAGGGGGGGAGTCGGGCTTTCTTT.

The CDR3, as DNA: TGTGCCAGCAGCTTAGGCCCGCGAACAACTAATGAAAAACTGTTTTTT. Residues: CASSLGPRTTNEKLFF. V usage is TRBV7-2 and J usage is TRBJ1-4; D call uncertain. V lost 1 base and J 0 bases, leaving 9 bases between the germline ends. This CDR3 has 16 residues. Germline V gene lookup returns CDR1 SGHTA and CDR2 FQGNSA. The full variable domain, with the rest looked up from reference TRBV7-2 and TRBJ1-4, is GAGVSQSPSNKVTEKGKDVELRCDPISGHTALYWYRQSLGQGLEFLIYFQGNSAPDKSGLPSDRFSAERTGGSVSTLTIQRTQQEDSAVYLCASSLGPRTTNEKLFFGSGTQLSVL.

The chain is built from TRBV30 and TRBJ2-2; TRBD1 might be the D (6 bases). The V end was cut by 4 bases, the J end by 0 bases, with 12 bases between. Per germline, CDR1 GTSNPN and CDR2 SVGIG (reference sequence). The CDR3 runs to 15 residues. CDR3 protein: CAWKGQSANTGELFF. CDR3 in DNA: TGTGCCTGGAAAGGACAGAGCGCGAACACCGGGGAGCTGTTTTTT. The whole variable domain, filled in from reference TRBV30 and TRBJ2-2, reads SQTIHQWPATLVQPVGSPLSLECTVEGTSNPNLYWYRQAAGRGLQLLFYSVGIGQISSEVPQNLSASRPQDRQFILSSKKLLLSDSGFYLCAWKGQSANTGELFFGEGSRLTVL.

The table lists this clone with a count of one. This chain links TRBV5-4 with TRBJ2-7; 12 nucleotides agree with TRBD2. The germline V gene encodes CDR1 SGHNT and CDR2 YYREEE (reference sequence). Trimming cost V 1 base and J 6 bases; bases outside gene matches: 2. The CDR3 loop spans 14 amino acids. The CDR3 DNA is TGTGCCAGCAGCTTGACTAGCGGGGGGCGCGAGCAGTACTTC. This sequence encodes CASSLTSGGREQYF.

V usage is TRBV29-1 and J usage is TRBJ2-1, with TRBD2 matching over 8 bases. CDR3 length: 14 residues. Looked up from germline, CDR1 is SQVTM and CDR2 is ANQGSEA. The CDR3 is CNIDPGGAGNEQFF. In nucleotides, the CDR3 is TGCAACATCGATCCGGGGGGGGCAGGGAATGAGCAGTTCTTC.

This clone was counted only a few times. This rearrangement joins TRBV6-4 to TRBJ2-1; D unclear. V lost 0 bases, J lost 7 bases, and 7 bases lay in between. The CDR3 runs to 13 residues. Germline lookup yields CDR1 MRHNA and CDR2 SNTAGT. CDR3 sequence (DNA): TGTGCCAGCAGTGACTCAGGCGAAAATGAGCAGTTCTTC. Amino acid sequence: CASSDSGENEQFF.

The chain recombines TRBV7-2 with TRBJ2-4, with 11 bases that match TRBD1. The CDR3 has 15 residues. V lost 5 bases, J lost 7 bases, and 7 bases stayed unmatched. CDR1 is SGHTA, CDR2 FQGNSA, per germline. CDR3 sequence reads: CASSLSGTGGNIQYF. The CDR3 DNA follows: TGTGCCAGCAGCCTTTCCGGGACAGGGGGGAACATTCAGTACTTC.

CDR3 nucleotides: TGTGCCAGCAGCCCAACAGGGTTGCGGCGTGAAAAACTGTTTTTT. This sequence encodes CASSPTGLRREKLFF. The rearrangement joins TRBV6-5 to TRBJ1-4; D might be TRBD1 (6 bases). CDR1 and CDR2 from the germline V gene are MNHEY and SVGAGI. This CDR3 has 15 amino acids. Trimming left V 6 bases short and J 7 bases short, with 18 bases between.

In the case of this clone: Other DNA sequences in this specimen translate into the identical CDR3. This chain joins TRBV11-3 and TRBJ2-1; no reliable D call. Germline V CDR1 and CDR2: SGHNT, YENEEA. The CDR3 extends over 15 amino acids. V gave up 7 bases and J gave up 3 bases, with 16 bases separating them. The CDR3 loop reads CASTPERDFYNEQFF. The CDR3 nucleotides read TGTGCCAGCACCCCTGAACGTGACTTCTACAATGAGCAGTTCTTC.

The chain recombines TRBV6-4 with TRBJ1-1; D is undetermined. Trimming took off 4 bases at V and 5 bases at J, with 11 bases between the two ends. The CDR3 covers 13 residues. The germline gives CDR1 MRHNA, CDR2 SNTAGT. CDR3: CASSAHRTTEAFF. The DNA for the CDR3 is TGTGCCAGCAGTGCCCACCGGACGACTGAAGCTTTCTTT.

The CDR3 sequence is CASSRLGSMSNEQFF. The CDR3 DNA sequence: TGTGCCAGCAGTCGCCTAGGTTCAATGTCCAATGAGCAGTTCTTC. The chain is built from TRBV28 and TRBJ2-1, with D uncertain. V was trimmed by 5 bases and J by 6 bases, leaving 17 bases between them. This CDR3 is built from 15 residues. Germline lookup yields CDR1 MDHEN and CDR2 SYDVKM.

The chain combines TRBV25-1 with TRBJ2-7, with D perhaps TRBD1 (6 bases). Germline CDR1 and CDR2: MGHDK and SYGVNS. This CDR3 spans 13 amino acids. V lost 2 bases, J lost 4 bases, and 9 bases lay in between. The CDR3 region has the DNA TGTGCCAGCAGTGAAAGGGACACGTACGAGCAGTACTTC. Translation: CASSERDTYEQYF.

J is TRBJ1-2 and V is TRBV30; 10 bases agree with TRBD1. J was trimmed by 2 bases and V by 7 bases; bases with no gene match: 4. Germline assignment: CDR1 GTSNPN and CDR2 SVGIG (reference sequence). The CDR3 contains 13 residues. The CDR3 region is CAYTTGGNYGYTF. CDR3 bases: TGTGCCTACACGACAGGGGGCAACTATGGCTACACCTTC.

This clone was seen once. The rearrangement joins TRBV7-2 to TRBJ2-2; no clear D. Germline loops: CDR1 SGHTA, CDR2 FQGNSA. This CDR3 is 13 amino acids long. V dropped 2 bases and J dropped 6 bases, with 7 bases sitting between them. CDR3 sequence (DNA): TGTGCCAGCAGCTTAATGGCTCCCGGGGAGCTGTTTTTT. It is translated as CASSLMAPGELFF. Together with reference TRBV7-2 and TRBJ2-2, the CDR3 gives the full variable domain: GAGVSQSPSNKVTEKGKDVELRCDPISGHTALYWYRQSLGQGLEFLIYFQGNSAPDKSGLPSDRFSAERTGGSVSTLTIQRTQQEDSAVYLCASSLMAPGELFFGEGSRLTVL.

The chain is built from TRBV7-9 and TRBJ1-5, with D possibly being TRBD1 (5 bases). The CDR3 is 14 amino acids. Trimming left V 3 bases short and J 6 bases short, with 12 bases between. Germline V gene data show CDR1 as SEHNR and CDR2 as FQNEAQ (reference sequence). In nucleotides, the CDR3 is TGTGCCAGCAGCTTGGAGACTGGGGGTCAGCCCCAGCATTTT. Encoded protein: CASSLETGGQPQHF.

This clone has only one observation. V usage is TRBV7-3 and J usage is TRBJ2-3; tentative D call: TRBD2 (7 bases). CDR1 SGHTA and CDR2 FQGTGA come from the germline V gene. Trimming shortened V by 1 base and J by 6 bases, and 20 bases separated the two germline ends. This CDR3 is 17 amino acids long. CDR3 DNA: TGTGCCAGCAGCTTAAGACTCGGTAGGGGGGGTGTGGATACGCAGTATTTT. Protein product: CASSLRLGRGGVDTQYF.

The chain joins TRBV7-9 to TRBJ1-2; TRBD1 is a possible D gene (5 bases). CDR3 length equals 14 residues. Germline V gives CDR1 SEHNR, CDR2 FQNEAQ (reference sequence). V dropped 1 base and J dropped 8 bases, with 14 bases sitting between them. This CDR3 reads CASSLEQGYRGYTF. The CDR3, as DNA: TGTGCCAGCAGCTTAGAGCAGGGTTATCGGGGCTACACCTTC.

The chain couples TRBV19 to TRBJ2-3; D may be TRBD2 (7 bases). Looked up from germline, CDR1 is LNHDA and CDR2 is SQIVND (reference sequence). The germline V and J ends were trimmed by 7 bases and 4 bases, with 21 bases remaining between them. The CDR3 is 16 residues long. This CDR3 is CASMQGPGAGADTQYF. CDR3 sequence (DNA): TGTGCCAGTATGCAGGGGCCAGGTGCGGGGGCAGATACGCAGTATTTT.

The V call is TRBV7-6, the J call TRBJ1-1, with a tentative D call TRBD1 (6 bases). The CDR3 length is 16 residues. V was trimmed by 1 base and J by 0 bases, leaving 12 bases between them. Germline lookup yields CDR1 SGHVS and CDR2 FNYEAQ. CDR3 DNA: TGTGCCAGCAGCTTAGAGGGACATGGATTGAACACTGAAGCTTTCTTT. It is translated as CASSLEGHGLNTEAFF.

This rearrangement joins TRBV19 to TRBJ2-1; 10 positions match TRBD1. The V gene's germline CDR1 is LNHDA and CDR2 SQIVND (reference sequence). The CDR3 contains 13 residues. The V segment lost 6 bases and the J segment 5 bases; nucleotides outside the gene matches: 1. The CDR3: CASRDRGNNEQFF. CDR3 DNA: TGTGCCAGTAGGGACAGGGGGAACAATGAGCAGTTCTTC.